This T cell receptor beta chain was identified during a study of cytomegalovirus exposure and HLA in healthy donors. Across the study: In an earlier analysis, 117 million unique TCR beta sequences were found from some 180 million T cells.

Worth noting for this clone: What it recognizes is unknown.

60 Vbeta and 13 Jbeta primers were used in PCR. Assay: immunoSEQ multiplex PCR; the TCRdb copy retains only in-frame clones and omits some. The table includes 110,000 or so clones, approximately 80% detected once. Study results and limitations: The authors judged a highly shared variant cluster likely a sequencing artifact.

The length of the CDR3 is 15 residues. After removal of 4 bases from V and 4 bases from J, the junction contained 3 bases not matched to a gene. Germline CDR1 and CDR2: LNHDA and SQIVND (reference sequence). This sequence joins TRBV19 and TRBJ2-7; 14 bases agree with TRBD2. Sequencing was performed on PBMCs. This TCR was sampled from a woman in her forties in good health and CMV-seronegative. Written as DNA, the CDR3 is TGTGCCAGTAGTAGGGGACTAGCGGGGGAGTACGAGCAGTACTTC. Its translation: CASSRGLAGEYEQYF.